This TCR beta chain came from a study of vaccination effects on CD4 cells after COVID-19. Whole-study context: Samples from a couple of convalescent patients were given 16 days and one week before vaccination. Culturing of more than 1.5 million PBMC per well took place with roughly 10 IU/ml IL-2 and around 10 ug/ml peptides.

With roughly 10 days of culture completed, CD4+ T cells were isolated. As concerns this clone: Its antigen is not identified.

CDR3 length: 13 residues. The V end was cut by 5 bases, the J end by 2 bases, with 9 bases between. Germline CDR1 MNHNY, CDR2 SVGAGI (reference sequence). Findings and caveats of the study: Mainly new clones induced by vaccination were found among post-vaccine spike-reactive clones in convalescents. Few convalescent patients were studied, and early post-infection samples were lacking.

TCRdb keeps only in-frame clones here, not all; method: immunoSEQ multiplex PCR. The sample consists of roughly 68,000 clones, 72% of them appearing once. The sequence was collected from a human donor who had a prior SARS-CoV-2 infection. The sample here was CD4+ T cells from PBMCs cultured without peptide, taken before COVID-19 vaccination. The V gene is TRBV6-6, the J gene TRBJ1-2, with TRBD1 as a possible D gene (5 bases). The CDR3 nucleotides read TGTGCCAGCAGTAGGGACGGCAACTATGGCTACACCTTC. This translates into CASSRDGNYGYTF.